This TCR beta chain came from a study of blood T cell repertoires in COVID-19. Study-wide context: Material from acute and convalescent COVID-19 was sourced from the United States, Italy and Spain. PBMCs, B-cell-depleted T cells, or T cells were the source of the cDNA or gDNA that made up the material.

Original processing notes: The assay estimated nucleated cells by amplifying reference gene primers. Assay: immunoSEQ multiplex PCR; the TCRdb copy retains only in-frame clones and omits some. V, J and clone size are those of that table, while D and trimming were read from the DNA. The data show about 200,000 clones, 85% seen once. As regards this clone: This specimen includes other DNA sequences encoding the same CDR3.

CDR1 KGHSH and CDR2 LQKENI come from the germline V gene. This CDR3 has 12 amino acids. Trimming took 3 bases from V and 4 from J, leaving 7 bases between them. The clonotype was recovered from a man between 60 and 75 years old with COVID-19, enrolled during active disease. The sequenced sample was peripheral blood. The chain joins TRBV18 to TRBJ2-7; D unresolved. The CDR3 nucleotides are TGTGCCAGCTCACCTGACACGTACGAGCAGTACTTC. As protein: CASSPDTYEQYF.